The T cell receptor (beta chain) under discussion was sequenced for a study of shared clonotypes between healthy human individuals. V was clipped by 8 bases and J by 1 base; unmatched bases: 3. This CDR3 has 13 residues. Looked up from germline, CDR1 is ENHRY and CDR2 is SYGVKD. This clone was observed many times. Only in-frame clones appear in the TCRdb table, and some are missing; sequencing was by immunoSEQ multiplex PCR. Of 600,000 to 750,000 clones listed, 72% are singletons. The sequence was obtained from a woman aged 25 to 39 in good health. The rearrangement uses TRBV10-3 and TRBJ2-7, with 9 bases matching TRBD2. Sequenced material: memory CD4+ T cells sorted from blood. Described subset: CD45RA-negative fraction. The CDR3: CAIASGKSYEQYF. CDR3 DNA: TGTGCCATCGCTAGCGGGAAGTCCTACGAGCAGTACTTC.